This T cell receptor (beta chain) was retrieved from a study of cytomegalovirus exposure and HLA in healthy donors. V dropped 0 bases and J dropped 7; count of bases not matched to a gene: 6. The CDR3 is 16 residues long. Germline CDR1 reads SGHRS; CDR2 reads YFSETQ. The PCR contained 60 Vbeta and 13 Jbeta primers. Clones were sequenced by immunoSEQ multiplex PCR, and TCRdb holds only the in-frame ones, with some missing. Of some 90,000 clones in the sample, roughly 79% are singletons; the top ten hold 3%. The V and J genes are TRBV5-1 and TRBJ2-5; TRBD2 agrees at 13 bases. This TCR was recovered from a female donor in good health and CMV-seropositive. Sequenced input: PBMCs. The CDR3 protein is CASSLAGTSGTGTQYF. The CDR3 coding sequence is TGCGCCAGCAGCTTGGCCGGGACTAGCGGGACGGGGACCCAGTACTTC.